This note documents a single T cell receptor beta chain sequence. It has no known antigen specificity. Base quality data are lacking; no much larger clone is found one base away. The 39 donors, aged roughly 6 to 95 years, were systemically healthy Caucasian individuals from Russia. Each donor gave around 9.5 milliliters of peripheral blood, collected into EDTA-treated Vacutainer tubes. PBMCs were isolated by Ficoll-Paque density-gradient centrifugation, with at least 6 million obtained per sample. Total RNA, at least 6 micrograms per sample, was extracted from PBMCs with Trizol reagent. The percentages of naive CD45RAhigh/CD27high T cells were determined by flow cytometry on a PBMC aliquot from every donor. The data stem from a study of blood T cells in healthy people across ages (dated by TCRdb to the mid-2010s). Study-wide context: Template switching captured roughly one uniquely barcoded TCR beta cDNA molecule per two T cells in model experiments. Using deep sequencing normalized with unique cDNA molecular identifiers, the study measured how TCR beta repertoire diversity changes with age. Donors of different ages were randomly distributed across sequencing lanes to avoid experimental bias. For two donors (one aged 18 to 29 and one aged 80 or older), the study analyzed two additional independent replicas of 1 million unique cDNA reads from the same blood draw. Four age groups were formed from the donors: young (average approximately 15 years), middle-aged (around 39), aged (around 62) and long-lived (around 82).

There are 15 amino acids in the CDR3, from cysteine to phenylalanine inclusive. Only the CDR3 part of the read is kept: 45 bases, read in frame from the first base. Clipping removes 0 bases from V and 4 bases from J, with 7 as the unmatched junction base count. The germline V gene encodes CDR1 DFQATT and CDR2 SNEGSKA (reference sequence). What the authors observed across the whole study: Bulk unsorted PBMC profiling prevented conclusive comparison of naive and antigen-experienced compartments. Estimates of total diversity from one million sequenced T cells were regarded as lower bounds and underestimates. Observed TCR beta diversity per million T cells fell roughly linearly with age, and a significant reduction was already apparent by age around 40. The percentage of naive T cells measured by flow cytometry correlated strongly with observed TCR beta diversity. Because donor CMV infection status was unknown, age-related changes in expanded clonotypes were potentially confounded. The long-lived group showed more naive CD4+ T cells, fewer expanded clones and increased TCR diversity than the aged group, suggesting age selection.

Receptor libraries were prepared by 5' RACE. The instrument given in TCRdb is Illumina HiSeq 2500. The second PCR ran for roughly 7 to 12 cycles and used a J-beta primer mix along with a sample-barcoded 5' primer. A template-switch 5' adaptor carrying 12 random nucleotides introduced a unique molecular identifier onto each TCR beta cDNA molecule. Each sample yielded at least 3 million CDR3-containing paired-end reads. All of the RNA was converted into first-strand cDNA using the Mint cDNA synthesis kit, with a TRBC-specific oligonucleotide serving as the primer. Following uracil-DNA glycosylase treatment, all cDNA underwent a first 18-cycle PCR with the universal primers M1SS and BC2_uni_R. The original pipeline was this. Normalization of each sample was performed by random selection of 1 million high-quality reads, each carrying a distinct molecular identifier. Instead of being binned into consensus sequences, reads that shared molecular identifiers were thrown out. MiTCR, with a Q25 quality threshold and the strictest error-elimination algorithm, was used for CDR3 identification, clonotype clustering and error correction. A nonparametric unseen species model with Euler transformation was used to estimate lower-bound total TCR beta diversity. Clones were called with MiXCR by TCRdb after fastp trimmed the public reads at Q25, and only in-frame beta chains were retained. Identical CDR3 proteins give one entry, which carries the most common genes and DNA. The V and J calls come from TCRdb's annotation, not from the publication. The table for this sample lists roughly 1,800,000 distinct CDR3 sequences; less than 50% of them were counted only once. 2.1% of the sample is in the top ten clones.

The rearrangement joined TRBV20-1 to TRBJ1-2, and 8 junction bases match TRBD1. Input material: blood. The sequence was obtained from a woman in her forties in good health. The bases are TGCAGTGCTAGAGATCCGGACAGGGCCGGCTATGGCTACACCTTC. It encodes CSARDPDRAGYGYTF.